The present TCR beta chain was sequenced within a study of neurological immune-mediated disorders (dated by TCRdb to about 2019). At the level of the whole study: Using UMI-based sequencing, the study compared peripheral blood TCR-beta repertoires from patients with HTLV-I-associated myelopathy (HAM/TSP), patients with multiple sclerosis, and healthy controls. The cohort comprised 68 subjects: 15 or so HAM/TSP patients, around 34 multiple sclerosis patients and 20 healthy controls. Alongside PBMC samples, the set of 80 to 130 TCR-beta libraries contained longitudinal samples, technical triplicates, and paired CD4+ and CD8+ T-cell subsets that had been sorted. Longitudinal HAM/TSP and healthy donors had 3 time-points each (roughly 3-40 month intervals). Study-wide findings and limitations: TCR clonal expansion was greatest in HAM/TSP patients and smallest in MS patients, who ranked below even healthy controls. No identical CDR3 amino acid sequences were shared among expanded clones across subjects, suggesting private TCR-beta repertoires in all groups.

Reading from cysteine to phenylalanine, the CDR3 counts 14 amino acids. Only the CDR3 region is kept as DNA, spanning 42 bases read in frame from base 1. The germline V and J ends show losses of 10 bases and 12 bases respectively, and no gene match explains 16 bases of the junction. Per the germline V gene, MNHEY is the CDR1 and SVGAGI is the CDR2. The time point label for this specimen denotes: longitudinal time-point 2. The healthy controls were volunteers from blood banks in Maryland, USA. For the unsorted PBMC libraries, 2 million PBMCs were stored in RNAlater at -80 degrees C until RNA extraction and were used to generate the libraries. Peripheral blood was subjected to Ficoll-Hypaque density gradient centrifugation to isolate PBMCs, which were then cryopreserved in liquid nitrogen. To synthesize cDNA, template-switch 5'RACE was performed with a primer carrying a 10-nucleotide random unique molecular identifier so that each TCR transcript was tagged. Every sequencing run yielded over 170 million TCR-beta sequences covering 15-18 subjects. Total RNA was extracted with the RNeasy kit. TCR-beta VDJ regions were amplified with primers for the TCR constant region and the 5'RACE anchor, using the KAPA Real-time Library Amplification kit. A first PCR added sample indexes and Illumina adaptors, after which a second PCR increased the library yield. After purification with Ampure beads, the TCR product of roughly 650 bp was size-selected on a 2% E-gel SizeSelection system. Before pooling, library quality was checked on a Bioanalyzer, concentration was measured with Qubit, and libraries were quantified with the Kapa Library Quantification kit. Libraries were sequenced paired-end 2 x 150 bp on an Illumina HiSeq 2500. To increase sequence diversity, roughly 24-32% phiX was spiked into each library pool. Turning to the authors' computational methods: The quality-filtered reads were processed with the UMI-based MiGEC pipeline, whose error correction step removed more than 90% of the raw TCR sequences. IMGT germline references were used for alignment of VDJ genes, and clonotypes were defined by a unique CDR3 amino acid sequence together with V-J genes. VDJtools evaluated clonal expansion, Shannon diversity and CDR3 relatedness (CalcPairwiseDistances, ClusterSamples); CLCbio workbench built phylogenetic trees. Using coefficient-of-variation modelling across technical triplicates, the study counted a clone as expanded if it had at least 8 unique UMIs. TCRdb reprocessing: public reads trimmed at Q25 with fastp, clones called with MiXCR, in-frame beta chains kept. Under each unique CDR3 protein, matching rows form one entry showing the most common genes and DNA. TCRdb, rather than the study authors, made the V and J calls. The sample has 57,000 or so distinct CDR3 sequences on record, more than 8% of them singletons. The top ten hold about an eighth of the sample.

This clonotype turned up a few times. Its antigen remains unidentified. Per-base qualities were not stored, and no clone one base away is much larger. Recombination connected TRBV6-5 to TRBJ2-4; TRBD2 matches 9 bases in the middle. The receptor's source is a young man in good health. Specimen: PBMCs. The CDR3 loop reads CANSPAGGRANQYF. The sequence in DNA is TGTGCCAACAGCCCGGCGGGCGGGAGGGCTAATCAGTACTTC.